The sequence of this T cell receptor (beta chain) was determined in a study of shared clonotypes between healthy human individuals. The overall study: The plates for each donor numbered three CD4 naive, three CD4 memory, two CD8 naive and one CD8 memory.

Deep-level running was used for the assay. The protocol was immunoSEQ multiplex PCR, while the TCRdb copy is restricted to in-frame clones and leaves out a portion. Among more than 1,200,000 clones listed, 98% to 99% were seen once. Concerning this clone itself: At one boundary the junction diverges from the germline segment, which might be a read error.

The CDR3 has 18 residues. Germline V gene data show CDR1 as SGHTA and CDR2 as FQGNSA. This chain connects TRBV7-2 to TRBJ2-1; possibly TRBD2 for D (6 bases). The receptor comes from a man under 40 in good health. The sample comprised naive CD4+ T cells sorted from blood. Regarding subset: CD45RA+ positively selected. The CDR3 loop reads CASSLSQDGGGSFNEQFF. The CDR3 coding sequence is TGTGCCAGCAGCTTAAGTCAGGACGGTGGGGGGTCCTTCAATGAGCAGTTCTTC.